This TCR beta chain was sequenced for a study of T cells in Graves' hyperthyroidism and ophthalmopathy. Study findings and constraints: By a 13 V-J model, ophthalmopathy was set apart from stable hyperthyroidism. In the blood, most expanded thyroid clonotypes above 0.001 appeared as well.

The CDR3 runs 17 residues. Trimming cost V 3 bases and J 6 bases; bases outside gene matches: 11. Germline-derived CDR1 and CDR2 are SGDLS and YYNGEE. RNA transcripts served as the template for amplifying TCR beta CDR3 regions. TCR CDR3 underwent first-round RT-PCR with the HTBI primer set. One entry per CDR3 protein results from TCRdb running MiXCR on the multiplex PCR reads. Among a few hundred thousand distinct CDR3 sequences listed, about a sixth were seen once. This clonotype was picked up a small number of times. Its antigen remains unknown. Graves' hyperthyroidism was deemed stable given no ophthalmopathy progression within 18 months.

What was sequenced was blood. The clonotype comes from a young woman with Graves' hyperthyroidism. The chain combines TRBV9 with TRBJ2-1, with 11 positions matching TRBD2. In DNA, the CDR3 is TGTGCCAGCAGCGCAGGAGGGGGGACTAGCGGTCGCAATGAGCAGTTCTTC. Amino acid sequence: CASSAGGGTSGRNEQFF.